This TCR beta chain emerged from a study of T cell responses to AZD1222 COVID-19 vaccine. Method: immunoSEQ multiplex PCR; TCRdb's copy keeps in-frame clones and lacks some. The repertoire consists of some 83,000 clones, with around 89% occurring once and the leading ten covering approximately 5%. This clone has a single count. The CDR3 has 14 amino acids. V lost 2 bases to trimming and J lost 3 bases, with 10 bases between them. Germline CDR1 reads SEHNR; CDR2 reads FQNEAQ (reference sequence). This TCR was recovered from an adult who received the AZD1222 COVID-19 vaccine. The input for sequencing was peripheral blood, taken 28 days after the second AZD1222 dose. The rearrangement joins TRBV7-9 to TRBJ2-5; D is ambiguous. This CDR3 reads CASSLSWLEETQYF. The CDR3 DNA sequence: TGTGCCAGCAGCTTAAGTTGGTTAGAAGAGACCCAGTACTTC.